The next 20 T cell receptor beta chains were all read from a single sample in a study of T cell changes during pregnancy in multiple sclerosis. The assay was immunoSEQ multiplex PCR, and TCRdb's table has in-frame clones only and misses some. The data contain 75,000 to 95,000 clones, around 93% of them singletons. Material: peripheral blood, obtained in the first trimester of pregnancy. The receptors here all came from a female donor in good health, enrolled as a control in a pregnancy study.

The chain employs TRBV28 and TRBJ1-5; D is ambiguous. The length of the CDR3 is 12 residues. Germline assignment: CDR1 MDHEN and CDR2 SYDVKM. The V gene lost 5 bases and the J gene lost 5 bases, with 7 bases spanning the gap. The CDR3 nucleotides read TGTGCCAGCAGTCGACAAGATCAGCCCCAGCATTTT. Amino acid sequence: CASSRQDQPQHF.

The rearrangement joins TRBV5-1 to TRBJ2-4, with 9 bases matching TRBD1. Germline CDR1 reads SGHRS; CDR2 reads YFSETQ. The CDR3 has 16 residues. The J segment lost 6 bases and the V segment lost 2 bases, leaving 9 bases of the junction unmatched. As DNA, the CDR3 is TGCGCCAGCAGCTTCGGGACAGGGTTGAATGGAAACATTCAGTACTTC. Translated: CASSFGTGLNGNIQYF.

This chain uses TRBV11-3 with TRBJ2-7; 7 bases map to TRBD2. J gave up 4 bases and V 6 bases, and 21 bases lay outside the gene matches. Germline V gene data show CDR1 as SGHNT and CDR2 as YENEEA. This CDR3 spans 18 amino acids. Written as DNA, the CDR3 is TGTGCCAGCAGGCGAGCGGAATCTCGGGACTACGGGATGTACGAGCAGTACTTC. This translates into CASRRAESRDYGMYEQYF.

This rearrangement joins TRBV9 to TRBJ2-7, with a tentative D call TRBD1 (7 bases). The V end was cut by 2 bases, the J end by 2 bases, with 11 bases between. There are 14 residues in the CDR3. Germline assignment: CDR1 SGDLS and CDR2 YYNGEE. CDR3 in DNA: TGTGCCAGCAGCGTTGCGGGGACAGCCTACGAGCAGTACTTC. Amino acid sequence: CASSVAGTAYEQYF.

The chain joins TRBV2 to TRBJ2-7; D call uncertain. Trimming stripped 1 base from V and 0 bases from J, with 19 bases between. The CDR3 sequence is 18 residues long. The germline gives CDR1 SNHLY, CDR2 FYNNEI. DNA of the CDR3: TGTGCCAGCAGTGAAGATACTCGAAGCCTAGTGAGCTCCTACGAGCAGTACTTC. Protein product: CASSEDTRSLVSSYEQYF.

This rearrangement joins TRBV10-3 to TRBJ1-1; 7 nucleotides agree with TRBD1. The length of the CDR3 is 16 residues. With 2 bases clipped from V and 4 bases from J, the junction kept 10 bases outside the gene matches. Germline values: CDR1 ENHRY, CDR2 SYGVKD. The CDR3 coding sequence is TGTGCCATCAGTGAGGCCCTTTCGACAGGGAGCACTGAAGCTTTCTTT. This translates into CAISEALSTGSTEAFF.

This clone appeared once. The V gene is TRBV14, the J gene TRBJ1-1; D gene unclear. This CDR3 is built from 15 residues. From germline, CDR1 is SGHDN and CDR2 FVKESK. With 5 bases removed from V and 1 base from J, the gap between germline ends came to 14 bases. The CDR3 loop reads CASSMLGGSNTEAFF. In DNA form, the CDR3 reads TGTGCCAGCAGCATGCTGGGCGGGTCGAACACTGAAGCTTTCTTT.

V usage is TRBV12-5 and J usage is TRBJ2-1; 7 nucleotides line up with TRBD2. This CDR3 has 15 amino acids. V gave up 1 base and J gave up 8 bases; unmatched junction bases: 8. Germline V lookup: CDR1 LGHNT, CDR2 FRNRAP. CDR3 bases: TGTGCTAGTGGTTTGGGACTAGCCGGTATGGATGAGCAGTTCTTC. This translates into CASGLGLAGMDEQFF.

The rearrangement joins TRBV4-3 to TRBJ1-5, with D perhaps matching TRBD1 (6 bases). This CDR3 has 16 amino acids. Per the germline V gene, CDR1 is LGHNA and CDR2 is YSLEER. V lost 1 base and J 5 bases, leaving 15 bases between the germline ends. Here the CDR3 DNA reads TGCGCCAGCAGCCAAGTGGCAGGTGGGGGCTATCAGCCCCAGCATTTT. As protein: CASSQVAGGGYQPQHF.

In this sample, this clone turned up once. This sequence joins TRBV4-2 and TRBJ1-4; TRBD1 aligns across 8 bases. There are 18 residues in the CDR3. The germline V gene has CDR1 LGHNA and CDR2 YNFKEQ. Germline trimming cut 1 base from V and 2 bases from J; bases unmatched to any gene: 9. The CDR3 coding sequence is TGTGCCAGCAGCCAAGCCGTGGCAGGGGGCACGACTAATGAAAAACTGTTTTTT. Its translation is CASSQAVAGGTTNEKLFF.

Concerning this clone: One junction end does not reproduce the germline sequence, and a read error may be involved. The chain uses TRBV7-7 and TRBJ2-1; possibly TRBD1 for D (5 bases). Germline V gene data show CDR1 as SSHAT and CDR2 as FNYEAQ (reference sequence). CDR3 length equals 17 residues. The CDR3 bases are TGTGCTAGCAGCCAAACTGAAGGGCAGGGCCCCTACAATGAGCAGTTCTTC. Amino acids: CASSQTEGQGPYNEQFF.

This rearrangement joins TRBV5-1 to TRBJ2-5; the match to TRBD2 covers 8 bases. CDR1 SGHRS and CDR2 YFSETQ come from the germline V gene. CDR3 length equals 18 residues. The V and J ends lost 2 bases and 5 bases, in that order; junction bases with no gene match: 17. The CDR3: CASSFTPKAGGYVETQYF. CDR3 nucleotide sequence: TGCGCCAGCAGCTTCACTCCCAAGGCGGGGGGTTATGTGGAGACCCAGTACTTC.

The chain carries TRBV15 and TRBJ1-1; the match to TRBD1 covers 7 bases. With V trimmed by 0 bases and J by 2 bases, 9 bases remained unmatched. This CDR3 is 17 amino acids long. CDR1 and CDR2 from the germline V gene are LNHNV and YYDKDF (reference sequence). For the CDR3, the DNA is TGTGCCACCAGCAGAGATCACCTACAGGGGCTTAACACTGAAGCTTTCTTT. Translated: CATSRDHLQGLNTEAFF. The complete variable domain, with remaining parts taken from reference TRBV15 and TRBJ1-1, reads DAMVIQNPRYQVTQFGKPVTLSCSQTLNHNVMYWYQQKSSQAPKLLFHYYDKDFNNEADTPDNFQSRRPNTSFCFLDIRSPGLGDTAMYLCATSRDHLQGLNTEAFFGQGTRLTVV.

The rearrangement links TRBV6-5 to TRBJ2-2; 9 bases match TRBD1. Losses at the gene ends were 6 bases for V and 4 bases for J; bases not matched to a gene: 3. This CDR3 region has 14 residues. The germline V gene encodes CDR1 MNHEY and CDR2 SVGAGI. CDR3 bases: TGTGCCAGCAGAGGACAGGGGAGCACCGGGGAGCTGTTTTTT. Its protein is CASRGQGSTGELFF.

This sequence joins TRBV6-6 and TRBJ1-3; D is undetermined. Germline assignment: CDR1 MNHNY and CDR2 SVGAGI (reference sequence). CDR3 length equals 16 residues. Between the trimmed V and J ends, which lost 4 bases and 0 bases, there was a span of 13 bases. The CDR3 DNA reads TGTGCCAGCAGTTCCCACGAGATCAACTCTGGAAACACCATATATTTT. Protein sequence: CASSSHEINSGNTIYF.

The table lists this clone with a count of one. The rearrangement uses TRBV5-6 and TRBJ1-3, with 10 bases fitting TRBD1. The CDR3 has 17 amino acids. The V gene end was trimmed by 0 bases and the J gene end by 8 bases; junction bases not matched to a gene: 11. Per the germline V gene, CDR1 is SGHDT and CDR2 is YYEEEE. As DNA, the CDR3 is TGTGCCAGCAGCTTGGATTATAGGGACAGGGGTTTAGACACCATATATTTT. Translating it yields CASSLDYRDRGLDTIYF. Drawing the rest from reference TRBV5-6 and TRBJ1-3, the complete variable domain is DAGVTQSPTHLIKTRGQQVTLRCSPKSGHDTVSWYQQALGQGPQFIFQYYEEEERQRGNFPDRFSGHQFPNYSSELNVNALLLGDSALYLCASSLDYRDRGLDTIYFGEGSWLTVV.

The genes are TRBV18 and TRBJ2-5; possible D gene TRBD1, 5 bases. Trimming cost V 2 bases and J 4 bases, with 17 bases left between them. This CDR3 spans 16 amino acids. CDR1 is KGHSH and CDR2 is LQKENI in the germline V gene. The CDR3 DNA reads as TGTGCCAGCTCACCAGTATCAGGACAAGGTTTAGAGACCCAGTACTTC. This gives the protein CASSPVSGQGLETQYF.

This clone was counted a single time. The chain employs TRBV7-9 and TRBJ2-7, with 10 bases that match TRBD2. This CDR3 spans 13 amino acids. The ends lost 11 bases at V and 4 bases at J; junction bases unmatched: 8. The germline V gene has CDR1 SEHNR and CDR2 FQNEAQ (reference sequence). The CDR3 loop reads CALRGTSVYEQYF. For the CDR3, the DNA is TGTGCCCTCCGAGGGACTAGCGTTTACGAGCAGTACTTC.

This CDR3 is CATSTPESTEAFF. For the CDR3, the DNA is TGTGCCACCAGCACCCCTGAGAGTACTGAAGCTTTCTTT. V gene TRBV15 combines with J gene TRBJ1-1; unclear D gene. Germline CDR1 is LNHNV and CDR2 is YYDKDF (reference sequence). This CDR3 is 13 amino acids long. Between the trimmed V and J ends, which lost 4 bases and 5 bases, there was a span of 11 bases.

This chain links TRBV6-5 with TRBJ2-2; D possibly corresponds to TRBD2 (7 bases). V was shortened by 5 bases and J by 7 bases, with 17 bases between the two germline ends. In germline, CDR1 is MNHEY, CDR2 SVGAGI. CDR3 size: 15 residues. CDR3 bases: TGTGCCAGCAGTCCCTTCCGGGGGGCCGGCGGGGAGCTGTTTTTT. Amino acids: CASSPFRGAGGELFF.